The 14 T cell receptor beta chains below all came from one sample that was sequenced in a study of T cells expressing NK-cell markers. From its re-call of the 5' RACE reads, TCRdb lists each CDR3 protein once, without DNA. Its listing shows about 380,000 distinct CDR3 sequences. Sample: blood T cells: a sorted CD56 or NKG2C T cell subset, CD4+ or CD8+ T cells, or bulk PBMC T cells (not recorded which). The source of these receptors is a man aged 18-70 years in good health.

The CDR3 here is CAGDRVFYTDTQYF. This sequence joins TRBV23-1 and TRBJ2-3; TCRdb designates TRBD1, a call that cannot be tested without DNA. TRBV23-1 is assigned to the ORF class and has an uncertain function. This CDR3 is built from 14 residues.

The CDR3 spells CASSQFTGYTF. The rearrangement uses TRBV7-2 and TRBJ1-2. The CDR3 is 11 amino acids. In germline, CDR1 is SGHTA, CDR2 FQGNSA.

The chain combines TRBV4-2 with TRBJ1-6. CDR3 size: 16 residues. Germline CDR1 and CDR2: LGHNA and YNFKEQ. CDR3 region: CASSQDGSSYNSPLHF.

The chain recombines TRBV6-2 or TRBV6-3 with TRBJ1-5; TCRdb's D call of TRBD1 is untestable without DNA. Germline CDR1 reads MNHEY; CDR2 reads SVGEGT. CDR3 length equals 14 residues. The CDR3 reads CASSRTVRNQPQHF.

The chain couples TRBV5-6 to TRBJ2-1; the D gene TCRdb calls, TRBD2, cannot be checked with no DNA. CDR3 length: 16 residues. The germline CDR1 and CDR2 sequences are SGHDT and YYEEEE. CDR3 region: CASSLVAGQRSHEQFF.

This chain joins TRBV6-5 and TRBJ2-2; TCRdb picks TRBD2, but there is no DNA to check that call. There are 17 residues in the CDR3. CDR1 is MNHEY and CDR2 is SVGAGI in the germline V gene. This CDR3 is CASSSSGGAHGTGELFF.

The chain couples TRBV24-1 to TRBJ2-3; lacking DNA, the TRBD1 call made by TCRdb goes unchecked. The CDR3 totals 15 residues. Germline CDR1 and CDR2: KGHDR and SFDVKD. The CDR3: CATSEPGQGSATQYF.

The chain combines TRBV6-1 with TRBJ2-7; the TRBD1 assignment by TCRdb is unverifiable without DNA. The CDR3 is 15 residues long. Germline V gene lookup returns CDR1 MNHNS and CDR2 SASEGT. Here the CDR3 reads CASTVDLSRLYEQYF.

The rearrangement links TRBV12-3 or TRBV12-4 to TRBJ2-2; TCRdb returns TRBD2, unconfirmable since there is no DNA. CDR3 length: 15 amino acids. This CDR3 reads CASRLRTSGNGELFF.

The V and J genes are TRBV12-5 and TRBJ1-1. The CDR3 is 15 amino acids. Germline-derived CDR1 and CDR2 are LGHNT and FRNRAP. This chain's CDR3 is CASGSGLRGNTEAFF. The complete variable domain, with remaining parts taken from reference TRBV12-5 and TRBJ1-1, reads DARVTQTPRHKVTEMGQEVTMRCQPILGHNTVFWYRQTMMQGLELLAYFRNRAPLDDSGMPKDRFSAEMPDATLATLKIQPSEPRDSAVYFCASGSGLRGNTEAFFGQGTRLTVV.

The chain is built from TRBV27 and TRBJ2-5. This CDR3 region has 13 residues. The germline V gene encodes CDR1 MNHEY and CDR2 SMNVEV (reference sequence). The chain's CDR3 is CASSSFVKETQYF.

The V gene is TRBV20-1, the J gene TRBJ1-1; TCRdb designates TRBD1, a call that cannot be tested without DNA. Germline V gene sequence: CDR1 DFQATT, CDR2 SNEGSKA (reference sequence). CDR3 length: 13 amino acids. The CDR3 loop reads CSLWTGRNTEAFF.

The chain's CDR3 is CASSGRGPDTEAFF. The chain links TRBV6-1 to TRBJ1-1; TCRdb selects TRBD1, and the lack of DNA leaves this call unchecked. This CDR3 is built from 14 residues. Germline CDR1 MNHNS, CDR2 SASEGT.

The chain combines TRBV5-1 with TRBJ1-2; TCRdb calls TRBD1, which cannot be checked without DNA. Germline V gene sequence: CDR1 SGHRS, CDR2 YFSETQ. This CDR3 is built from 13 residues. The CDR3 spells CASSDGQGPGYTF.